This T cell receptor beta chain came from a study of blood T cells in healthy people across ages. This clonotype was counted only a few times. The target antigen is unknown. Between the trimmed V and J ends, which lost 2 bases and 1 base, there was a span of 12 bases. CDR1 and CDR2 (germline): SGHRS, YFSETQ. CDR3 size: 15 residues. Combining a sample-barcoded 5' primer with a J-beta primer mix, a second PCR ran for about 7 to 11 cycles. Each cDNA was tagged by a template-switch adaptor containing 12 random nucleotides. Each sample provided no less than 2.5 million CDR3-containing paired-end reads. TCRdb processed the 5' RACE reads anew with MiXCR; each CDR3 protein has one entry. The top ten clones hold around a fifth of a sample with over 950,000 distinct CDR3 sequences, roughly 51% of them seen once. General study findings and limits: Any conclusive comparison of naive versus antigen-experienced cells was prevented by using unsorted PBMCs.

The sequence came from a woman in her sixties or seventies in good health. The source material was blood. V gene TRBV5-1 combines with J gene TRBJ2-5; maybe TRBD1 (6 bases). The CDR3 nucleotides read TGCGCCAGCAGCTTAGGACAGACAAGCCAAGAGACCCAGTACTTC. This gives the protein CASSLGQTSQETQYF. Full variable domain (outside the CDR3, taken from reference TRBV5-1 and TRBJ2-5): KAGVTQTPRYLIKTRGQQVTLSCSPISGHRSVSWYQQTPGQGLQFLFEYFSETQRNKGNFPGRFSGRQFSNSRSEMNVSTLELGDSALYLCASSLGQTSQETQYFGPGTRLLVL.